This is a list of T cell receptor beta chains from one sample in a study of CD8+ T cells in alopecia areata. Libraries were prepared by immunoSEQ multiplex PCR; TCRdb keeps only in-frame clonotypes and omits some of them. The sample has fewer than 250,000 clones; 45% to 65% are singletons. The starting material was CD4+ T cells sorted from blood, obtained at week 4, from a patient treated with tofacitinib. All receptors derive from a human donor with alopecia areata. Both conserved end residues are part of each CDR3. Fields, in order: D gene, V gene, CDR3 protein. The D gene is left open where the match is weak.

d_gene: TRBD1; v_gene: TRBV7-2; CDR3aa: CASSLVTGTAYNEQFF
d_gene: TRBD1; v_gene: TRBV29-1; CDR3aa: CSSGGTGTFTDTQYF
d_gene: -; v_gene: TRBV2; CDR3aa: CASRRQGDQPQHF
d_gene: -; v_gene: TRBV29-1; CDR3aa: CSVAPGNSNQPQHF
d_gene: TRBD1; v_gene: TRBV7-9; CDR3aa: CASSRVGGIDEQYF
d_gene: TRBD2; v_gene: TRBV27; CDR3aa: CASSPPGLAAYNEQFF
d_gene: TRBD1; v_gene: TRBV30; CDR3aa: CAWSGDRGHEQYF
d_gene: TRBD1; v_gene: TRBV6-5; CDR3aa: CATAKAGQGRYEQYF
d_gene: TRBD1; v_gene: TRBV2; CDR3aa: CASRRDRGGYEQYF
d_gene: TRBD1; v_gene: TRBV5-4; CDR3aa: CASSGTGQETQYF
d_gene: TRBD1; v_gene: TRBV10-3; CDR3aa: CAISPGQGARETQYF
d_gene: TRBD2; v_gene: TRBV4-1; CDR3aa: CASSRGTSGSGTGELFF
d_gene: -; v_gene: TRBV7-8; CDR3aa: CASSFDGTGELFF
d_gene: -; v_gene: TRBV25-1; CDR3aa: CASSTTQKGRAFF
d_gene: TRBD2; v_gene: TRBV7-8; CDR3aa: CASSPGTVGLAVQETQYF
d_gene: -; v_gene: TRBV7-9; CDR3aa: CASSLGDLGYEQYF
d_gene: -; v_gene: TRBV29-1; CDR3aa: CSVARQQNTEAFF